This T cell receptor (beta chain) was captured in a study of blood T cell repertoires in COVID-19 (dated by TCRdb to the early 2020s). For the wider study: Samples covering the acute and convalescent phases of COVID-19 were provided by collaborators in the United States, Italy and Spain. The sample metadata nearly always contained a de-identified subject ID, COVID-19 status, age in years and sex. The material from the prospective study consisted of cDNA or gDNA derived from T cells, B-cell-depleted T cells, or PBMCs. A freely available public database, intended as a resource for researchers studying the immune response to SARS-CoV-2, is where the repertoires were released. HLA class I and class II types, where available, came from metadata supplied by the sample provider rather than from assay-based typing. Samples were obtained from the ongoing ImmuneRACE study (first 160 participants) and from 950 to 1,500 subjects provided by 6 global collaborators. Deeply sampled blood TCRbeta repertoires from subjects exposed to, actively infected with, or recovered from COVID-19 were included in the dataset. The full study reports these points: The quantity of clinical and demographic metadata differed by source and by participant and was supplied without curation.

TCRbeta CDR3 regions were amplified from genomic DNA by means of the immunoSEQ Assay, a bias-controlled multiplex PCR. As for the original processing: Within the assay, amplification of reference gene primers was used to estimate how many nucleated cells each sample contained. Sequence reads were collapsed and filtered to measure the absolute abundance of every unique TCRbeta CDR3 rearrangement. For each sample, productive Simpson clonality was calculated as the square root of Simpson's diversity index across productive rearrangements. Imported from immuneACCESS, the table was reduced by TCRdb to in-frame sequences with V and J called. These copies leave out some clones; in studies compared against another copy, an unresolved V gene accounts for under half, and the cause of the remainder is not known. V and J calls and clone size follow that table, whereas D and trimming were derived from the DNA. The sample table holds a few hundred thousand clones, of which approximately 87% were seen once. Together, the top ten hold roughly 6.4% of the sample.

With regard to this clone: Its antigen is not yet known. No base-level quality is on record; no much larger clone is a single base apart.

Samples from volunteer blood donors who had recovered from COVID-19 were contributed by a second Seattle source. Whole blood was collected in K2EDTA tubes by collaborating institutions according to the institutions' own protocols. For TCRbeta analysis, collaborators shipped samples in one of three forms: frozen whole blood, isolated PBMCs, or DNA extracted from either of those sample types. V and J lose 2 bases and 4 bases, and a span of 8 bases separates them. The CDR3, cysteine through phenylalanine, is 14 amino acids long. Only the CDR3 DNA is retained, 42 bases long and in frame from the first base. In the germline V gene (reference sequence), CDR1 corresponds to LGHDT and CDR2 to YNNKEL.

The chain is encoded by TRBV3-1 (or the pseudogene TRBV3-2) joined to TRBJ1-4, with the identity of the D gene unclear. The clonotype originates from a man aged 60-69 years who had recovered from COVID-19. Sequenced material: peripheral blood. The CDR3 reads CASSQRGVNEKLFF. The nucleotide sequence is TGTGCCAGCAGCCAACGGGGAGTTAATGAAAAACTGTTTTTT.